Each of the 30 T cell receptor beta chains below was sequenced from the same sample in a study of CD8+ T cells in alopecia areata. Sequencing relied on a cDNA template that was reverse transcribed from extracted RNA. The assay was immunoSEQ multiplex PCR, and TCRdb's table has in-frame clones only and misses some. The table has more than 200,000 clones, roughly two thirds seen once. Material: CD4+ T cells sorted from blood, obtained at week 0. The receptors derive from a human donor with alopecia areata.

This chain joins TRBV30 and TRBJ1-6, with D perhaps matching TRBD1 (5 bases). Trimming stripped 3 bases from V and 9 bases from J, with 12 bases between. This CDR3 is built from 13 residues. Germline-derived CDR1 and CDR2 are GTSNPN and SVGIG (reference sequence). DNA of the CDR3: TGTGCCTGGAGCGGGACGAGAGGTTCACCCCTCCACTTT. Its protein is CAWSGTRGSPLHF.

The V and J genes are TRBV23-1 and TRBJ1-6, with D uncertain. TRBV23-1 falls under the ORF class, with uncertain function. V was clipped by 0 bases and J by 13 bases, with 10 bases between them. The CDR3 has 13 residues. The CDR3 DNA is TGCGCCAGCAGTCAATCACTGCCGCTCCCCCTCCACTTT. Translating it yields CASSQSLPLPLHF.

This chain links TRBV5-6 with TRBJ2-1; D uncertain. V was clipped by 4 bases and J by 9 bases, with 11 bases between them. The CDR3 runs 12 residues. Germline V CDR1 and CDR2: SGHDT, YYEEEE. CDR3 DNA sequence: TGTGCCAGCAGCGCCCAAAAATTTGAGCAGTTCTTC. Translating it yields CASSAQKFEQFF.

This clone showed up just a few times. V gene TRBV7-9 combines with J gene TRBJ1-4; 10 positions agree with TRBD1. Germline loops: CDR1 SEHNR, CDR2 FQNEAQ (reference sequence). V gave up 5 bases and J gave up 7 bases; unmatched junction bases: 10. The CDR3 spans 16 residues. The DNA of the CDR3 is TGTGCCAGCAGCGCCGCGATCGGGACAGGGGTTGAAAAACTGTTTTTT. This codes for CASSAAIGTGVEKLFF.

This clone appeared a single time. The V gene is TRBV9, the J gene TRBJ2-1; 11 bases fit TRBD2. V shed 3 bases, J shed 4 bases, and the junction held 3 bases outside the gene matches. This CDR3 is 15 amino acids long. CDR1 and CDR2 from the germline V gene are SGDLS and YYNGEE. The CDR3 bases are TGTGCCAGCAGCGGGGGACTAGCGGAATACAATGAGCAGTTCTTC. As protein: CASSGGLAEYNEQFF.

V usage is TRBV9 and J usage is TRBJ2-1, with TRBD2 as a possible D gene (6 bases). The germline V gene has CDR1 SGDLS and CDR2 YYNGEE. The CDR3 extends over 15 amino acids. The ends were cut back, 3 bases at V and 6 bases at J, with 16 bases in the middle. DNA of the CDR3: TGTGCCAGCAGCGCTAGGTGGGACTTAGTCAATGAGCAGTTCTTC. It specifies CASSARWDLVNEQFF.

The rearrangement joins TRBV19 to TRBJ1-2, with 7 bases aligning to TRBD1. Germline assignment: CDR1 LNHDA and CDR2 SQIVND (reference sequence). V lost 3 bases to trimming and J lost 6 bases; unmatched junction nucleotides: 1. There are 12 residues in the CDR3. The CDR3 loop is CASSMDRHGYTF. CDR3 in DNA: TGTGCCAGTAGTATGGACAGGCATGGCTACACCTTC.

This clone was counted only a few times. The rearrangement uses TRBV7-2 and TRBJ2-1; 7 bases line up with TRBD1. The germline gives CDR1 SGHTA, CDR2 FQGNSA. The V segment lost 5 bases and the J segment 5 bases; nucleotides outside the gene matches: 3. This CDR3 comprises 13 residues. Here the CDR3 reads CASSRTGDNEQFF. CDR3 coding DNA: TGTGCCAGCAGCCGCACAGGGGACAATGAGCAGTTCTTC.

CDR3 DNA: TGTGCCTGGAGGCCCACGACCTACGAGCAGTACTTC. This gives the protein CAWRPTTYEQYF. The chain couples TRBV30 to TRBJ2-7; D call uncertain. V was trimmed by 3 bases and J by 2 bases, leaving 8 bases between them. Germline CDR1 is GTSNPN and CDR2 is SVGIG (reference sequence). CDR3 size: 12 residues.

The chain couples TRBV7-9 to TRBJ1-2; TRBD1 might be the D (5 bases). The ends were cut back, 0 bases at V and 8 bases at J, with 10 bases in the middle. In germline, CDR1 is SEHNR, CDR2 FQNEAQ (reference sequence). The CDR3 spans 13 residues. CDR3 nucleotides: TGTGCCAGCAGCTTAGCAGGGGCCGGAGGCTACACCTTC. This encodes CASSLAGAGGYTF.

The chain has TRBV30 and TRBJ1-1; maybe TRBD1 (5 bases). Between the trimmed V and J ends, which lost 5 bases and 4 bases, there was a span of 8 bases. The CDR3 is made up of 11 amino acids. Germline CDR1 reads GTSNPN; CDR2 reads SVGIG (reference sequence). This CDR3 reads CAWGGSTEAFF. In DNA, the CDR3 is TGTGCCTGGGGGGGGTCCACTGAAGCTTTCTTT.

Turning to this clone: The sample holds other DNA sequences that translate to the same CDR3. The V and J genes are TRBV5-1 and TRBJ2-5; D is ambiguous. This CDR3 contains 13 residues. The germline CDR1 and CDR2 sequences are SGHRS and YFSETQ. V dropped 4 bases and J dropped 2 bases, with 9 bases sitting between them. CDR3 region: CASSPGPQETQYF. Written as DNA, the CDR3 is TGCGCCAGCAGCCCTGGACCACAAGAGACCCAGTACTTC.

As for this clone: Sequence at one end of the junction differs from germline and may be a read error. The chain couples TRBV7-7 to TRBJ2-5; 9 bases are shared with TRBD2. The CDR3 contains 15 residues. The germline V gene encodes CDR1 SSHAT and CDR2 FNYEAQ (reference sequence). CDR3 DNA sequence: TGTGCTAGCAGCGGGGGGACTAGCCGTGGAGAGACCCAGTACTTC. It specifies CASSGGTSRGETQYF.

The J gene is TRBJ2-6, the V gene TRBV7-9, with D perhaps TRBD1 or TRBD2 (5 bases each). V lost 0 bases, J lost 0 bases, and 12 bases lay in between. This CDR3 contains 18 residues. CDR1 SEHNR and CDR2 FQNEAQ come from the germline V gene (reference sequence). CDR3 region: CASSLAGRGASGANVLTF. As DNA, the CDR3 is TGTGCCAGCAGCTTAGCCGGTCGAGGGGCCTCTGGGGCCAACGTCCTGACTTTC.

The chain joins TRBV30 to TRBJ1-3; no clear D gene. CDR1 is GTSNPN and CDR2 is SVGIG in the germline V gene (reference sequence). CDR3 length equals 13 residues. V was cut by 3 bases and J by 5 bases, with 11 bases left in between. The CDR3 sequence is CAWRSGIRNTIYF. The CDR3 DNA sequence: TGTGCCTGGAGGTCGGGTATACGAAACACCATATATTTT.

A few counts support this clone. V usage is TRBV29-1 and J usage is TRBJ1-5; D remains ambiguous. The CDR3 covers 12 residues. Germline values: CDR1 SQVTM, CDR2 ANQGSEA. Trimming pared 7 bases from V and 2 bases from J, leaving 9 bases between. The CDR3 region is CSAVEGNQPQHF. Written as DNA, the CDR3 is TGCAGCGCCGTCGAGGGCAATCAGCCCCAGCATTTT. Complete variable domain (other parts from reference TRBV29-1 and TRBJ1-5): SAVISQKPSRDICQRGTSLTIQCQVDSQVTMMFWYRQQPGQSLTLIATANQGSEATYESGFVIDKFPISRPNLTFSTLTVSNMSPEDSSIYLCSAVEGNQPQHFGDGTRLSIL.

This chain links TRBV5-1 with TRBJ2-1, with D possibly being TRBD2 (5 bases). Germline CDR1 is SGHRS and CDR2 is YFSETQ. The V end was cut by 1 base, the J end by 3 bases, with 8 bases between. There are 14 residues in the CDR3. The DNA for the CDR3 is TGCGCCAGCAGCTTGAGCGGCGACTACAATGAGCAGTTCTTC. This encodes CASSLSGDYNEQFF.

The gene calls are TRBV29-1 and TRBJ2-3, with 7 bases aligning to TRBD2. Germline CDR1 SQVTM, CDR2 ANQGSEA. The J segment lost 4 bases and the V segment lost 7 bases, leaving 5 bases of the junction unmatched. The CDR3 sequence is 12 residues long. In DNA, the CDR3 is TGCAGCGGGAAGCGGGGATCAGATACGCAGTATTTT. Translated: CSGKRGSDTQYF.

V gene TRBV5-1 combines with J gene TRBJ2-7; 8 bases match TRBD2. CDR1 and CDR2 from the germline V gene are SGHRS and YFSETQ. The CDR3 contains 14 residues. V lost 2 bases and J lost 2; bases outside the gene matches: 3. The CDR3 nucleotides read TGCGCCAGCAGCTTAAGCGGGGGTCCCTACGAGCAGTACTTC. Its translation: CASSLSGGPYEQYF.

This clone came up once. The rearrangement links TRBV5-4 to TRBJ2-3, with TRBD1 matching over 10 bases. The CDR3 has 15 residues. Germline V lookup: CDR1 SGHNT, CDR2 YYREEE (reference sequence). J was trimmed by 4 bases and V by 5 bases; bases with no gene match: 7. CDR3 nucleotide sequence: TGTGCCAGCAGACCCGACAGGGGGCGATCAGATACGCAGTATTTT. It translates to CASRPDRGRSDTQYF.

V is TRBV10-2 and J is TRBJ1-6, with 7 bases matching TRBD1. Germline assignment: CDR1 WSHSY and CDR2 SAAADI. This CDR3 has 13 amino acids. Germline trimming cut 5 bases from V and 7 bases from J; bases unmatched to any gene: 2. The CDR3 loop is CASSIQGNSPLHF. Here the CDR3 DNA reads TGCGCCAGCAGTATACAGGGGAATTCACCCCTCCACTTT.

In this sample, this clone turned up once. The chain uses TRBV29-1 and TRBJ1-2; D possibly corresponds to TRBD1 (5 bases). Germline values: CDR1 SQVTM, CDR2 ANQGSEA. CDR3 size: 12 residues. Trimming removed 3 bases at V and 3 bases at J, with 8 bases between. CDR3 residues: CSVDQGDYGYTF. CDR3 bases: TGCAGCGTTGACCAGGGTGACTATGGCTACACCTTC.

This clone was seen a few times. The V and J genes are TRBV6-5 and TRBJ1-2, with D hard to call. Germline CDR1 reads MNHEY; CDR2 reads SVGAGI. Trimming shortened V by 4 bases and J by 4 bases, and 10 bases separated the two germline ends. CDR3 size: 13 residues. The CDR3 coding sequence is TGTGCCAGCAGTTCAGGAAGCCTCTATGGCTACACCTTC. The encoded protein is CASSSGSLYGYTF.

The J gene is TRBJ2-7, the V gene TRBV5-6; D is unclear. In germline, CDR1 is SGHDT, CDR2 YYEEEE. Trimming removed 2 bases from V and 6 bases from J, with 21 bases in between. The CDR3 has 16 amino acids. The CDR3 loop is CASSFRLLGSEVEQYF. DNA for the CDR3: TGTGCCAGCAGCTTCCGCCTCTTAGGGTCCGAGGTCGAGCAGTACTTC.

This chain uses TRBV30 with TRBJ2-1; the D is unclear. The CDR3 loop spans 12 amino acids. CDR1 and CDR2 from the germline V gene are GTSNPN and SVGIG (reference sequence). The ends were cut back, 4 bases at V and 5 bases at J, with 9 bases in the middle. The CDR3 sequence is CAWTKANNEQFF. CDR3 nucleotides: TGTGCCTGGACAAAGGCGAACAATGAGCAGTTCTTC.

The V gene is TRBV30, the J gene TRBJ1-4; 7 positions match TRBD1. CDR3 length equals 13 residues. V lost 4 bases and J lost 8; bases outside the gene matches: 7. From germline, CDR1 is GTSNPN and CDR2 SVGIG (reference sequence). The CDR3 reads CAWTRDSQEKLFF. The CDR3 coding sequence is TGTGCCTGGACTAGGGACAGCCAAGAAAAACTGTTTTTT.

The V gene is TRBV7-9, the J gene TRBJ1-6, with D perhaps matching TRBD1 (6 bases). In germline, CDR1 is SEHNR, CDR2 FQNEAQ (reference sequence). This CDR3 has 15 residues. Between the trimmed V and J ends, which lost 2 bases and 5 bases, there was a span of 10 bases. CDR3 amino acids: CASSLMGADNSPLHF. For the CDR3, the DNA is TGTGCCAGCAGCTTAATGGGGGCGGATAATTCACCCCTCCACTTT.

J is TRBJ2-1 and V is TRBV29-1; the D call may be TRBD1 or TRBD2 (6 bases each). V lost 2 bases and J lost 7, with 15 bases in between. Germline CDR1 reads SQVTM; CDR2 reads ANQGSEA. There are 14 residues in the CDR3. The CDR3 coding sequence is TGCAGCGTTGAAAGGGGGGCCTCTTGGAATGAGCAGTTCTTC. This translates into CSVERGASWNEQFF.

This chain connects TRBV7-9 to TRBJ1-2; D is undetermined. Deletions cut 4 bases from V and 0 bases from J, with 6 bases between. This CDR3 contains 13 residues. From germline, CDR1 is SEHNR and CDR2 FQNEAQ (reference sequence). The CDR3 loop is CASSSTTNYGYTF. The DNA for the CDR3 is TGTGCCAGCAGCTCGACAACTAACTATGGCTACACCTTC.

In its sample, this clone was seen once. The chain recombines TRBV29-1 with TRBJ2-3; D is undetermined. Germline V gives CDR1 SQVTM, CDR2 ANQGSEA. Trimming took off 5 bases at V and 2 bases at J, with 11 bases between the two ends. The CDR3 contains 13 residues. The chain's CDR3 is CSVNRATTDTQYF. CDR3 bases: TGCAGCGTTAATAGGGCCACCACAGATACGCAGTATTTT.